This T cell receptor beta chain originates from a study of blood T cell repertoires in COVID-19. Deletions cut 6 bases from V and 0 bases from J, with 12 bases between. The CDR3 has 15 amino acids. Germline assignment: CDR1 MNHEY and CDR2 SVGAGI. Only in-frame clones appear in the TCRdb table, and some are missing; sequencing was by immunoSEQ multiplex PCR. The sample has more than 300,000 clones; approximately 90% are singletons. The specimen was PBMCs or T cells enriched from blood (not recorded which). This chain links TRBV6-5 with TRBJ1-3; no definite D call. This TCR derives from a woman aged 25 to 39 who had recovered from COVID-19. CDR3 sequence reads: CASSPRHISGNTIYF. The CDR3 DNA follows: TGTGCCAGCAGCCCCAGACATATCTCTGGAAACACCATATATTTT.